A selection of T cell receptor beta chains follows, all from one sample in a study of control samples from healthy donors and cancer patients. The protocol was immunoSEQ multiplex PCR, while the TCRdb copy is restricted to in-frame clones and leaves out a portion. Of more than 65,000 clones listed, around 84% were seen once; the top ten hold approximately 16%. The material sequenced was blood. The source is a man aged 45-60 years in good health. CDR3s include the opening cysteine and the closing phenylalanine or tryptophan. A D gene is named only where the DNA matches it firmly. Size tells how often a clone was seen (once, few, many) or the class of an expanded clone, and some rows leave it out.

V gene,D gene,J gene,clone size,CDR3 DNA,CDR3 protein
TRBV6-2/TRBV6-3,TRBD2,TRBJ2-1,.,TGTGCCAGCAGTTACTCGCTAGCGGGAGATGAGCAGTTCTTC,CASSYSLAGDEQFF
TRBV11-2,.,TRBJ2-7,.,TGTGCCAGCAGCCTATCTCCTTTAAAGGGCTACGAGCAGTACTTC,CASSLSPLKGYEQYF
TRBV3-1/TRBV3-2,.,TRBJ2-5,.,TGTGCCAGCAGCCAAGTAATACAGATCCAGTACTTC,CASSQVIQIQYF
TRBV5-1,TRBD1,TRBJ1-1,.,TGCGCCAGCAGCTCCCGGACAGGGGGAAATACTGAAGCTTTCTTT,CASSSRTGGNTEAFF
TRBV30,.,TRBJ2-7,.,TGTGCCTGGAAGAGGGCCGATCTCTACGAGCAGTACTTC,CAWKRADLYEQYF
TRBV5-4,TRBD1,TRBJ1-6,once,TGTGCCAGCAGCTCGATGGGACAGGGGTTTAATTCACCCCTCCACTTT,CASSSMGQGFNSPLHF
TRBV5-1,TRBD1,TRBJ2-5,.,TGCGCCAGCAAGGACAGGGAAGAGACCCAGTACTTC,CASKDREETQYF
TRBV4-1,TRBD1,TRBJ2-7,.,TGCGCCAGCAGCCCCCAGGTCGTAGAGACAGGGGGGAACCAGTACTTC,CASSPQVVETGGNQYF
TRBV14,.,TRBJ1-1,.,TGTGCCAGCCGAAGGACAGCCGGCACTGAAGCTTTCTTT,CASRRTAGTEAFF
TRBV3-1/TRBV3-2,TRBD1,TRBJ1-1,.,TGTGCCAGCAGCCCATGGACAGGCGAGACTGAAGCTTTCTTT,CASSPWTGETEAFF
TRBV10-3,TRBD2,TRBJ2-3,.,TGTGCCATCAGCCCTAGCGGGAGATCAGATACGCAGTATTTT,CAISPSGRSDTQYF
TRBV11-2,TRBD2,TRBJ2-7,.,TGTGCCAGCAGCTCACTTACTAGCGGGATTTACGAGCAGTACTTC,CASSSLTSGIYEQYF
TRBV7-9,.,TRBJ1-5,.,TGTGCCAGCAGCTTAGTGGCAGGGGATCAGCCCCAGCATTTT,CASSLVAGDQPQHF
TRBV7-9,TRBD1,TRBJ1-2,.,TGTGCCAGCAGCGAGACAGGGCGGGGCTACACCTTC,CASSETGRGYTF
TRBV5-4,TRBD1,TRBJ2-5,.,TGTGCCAGCAGCTTGGAGACAGGGAGTTGGGAGACCCAGTACTTC,CASSLETGSWETQYF
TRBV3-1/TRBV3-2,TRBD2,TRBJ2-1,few,TGTGCCAGCAGCCAAGTGGGACTAGAGCAGTTCTTC,CASSQVGLEQFF
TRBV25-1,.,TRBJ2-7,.,TGTGCCAGCAGTGAGGGGCAGGGGATCTACGAGCAGTACTTC,CASSEGQGIYEQYF
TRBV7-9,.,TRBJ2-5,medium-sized,TGTGCCAGCAGCTTGAACGAAATACAAGAGACCCAGTACTTC,CASSLNEIQETQYF
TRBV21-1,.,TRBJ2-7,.,TGTGCCAGCAGCAATCGGGAATTCTCTATCCACCTAAAGTCCTACGAGCAGTACTTC,CASSNREFSIHLKSYEQYF
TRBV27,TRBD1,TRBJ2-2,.,TGTGCCAGCAGTTCCCCACAGGGGGCCGGGGAGCTGTTTTTT,CASSSPQGAGELFF
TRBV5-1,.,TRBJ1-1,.,TGCGCCAGCAGCTTAGGCACTGAAGCTTTCTTT,CASSLGTEAFF
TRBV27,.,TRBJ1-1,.,TGTGCCAGCAACTGGGGACGCTCCACGGGCACTGAAGCTTTCTTT,CASNWGRSTGTEAFF
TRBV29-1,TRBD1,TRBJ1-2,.,TGCAGCGTACTCCCGACAGGGGGGAATTATGGCTACACCTTC,CSVLPTGGNYGYTF
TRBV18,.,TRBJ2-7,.,TGTGCCAGCTCCCCTTCCGAGACAGGCCTCTACGAGCAGTACTTC,CASSPSETGLYEQYF
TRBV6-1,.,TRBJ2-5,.,TGTGCCAGCAGTGAATACTGGAATAGGGGAGAGACCCAGTACTTC,CASSEYWNRGETQYF
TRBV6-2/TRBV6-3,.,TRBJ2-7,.,TGTGCCAGCAGTTACGCGGGAACGTACGAGCAGTACTTC,CASSYAGTYEQYF
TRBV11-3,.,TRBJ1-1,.,TGTGCCAGCACCGTAGAGGGCGCAGGCACTGAAGCTTTCTTT,CASTVEGAGTEAFF
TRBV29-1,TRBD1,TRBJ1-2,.,TGCAGCGTGGCTGGGGGACAGGGCTATGGCTACACCTTC,CSVAGGQGYGYTF
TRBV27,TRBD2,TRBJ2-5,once,TGTGCCAGCAGTCCCAGGACTAGCGGGGTCCAAGAGACCCAGTACTTC,CASSPRTSGVQETQYF
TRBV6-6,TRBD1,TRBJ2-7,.,TGTGCCAGCAGTTACACAGGGGAGAACGAGCAGTACTTC,CASSYTGENEQYF
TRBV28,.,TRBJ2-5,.,TGTGCCAGCAGTTTCTCAGGGGCTGGGGAGACCCAGTACTTC,CASSFSGAGETQYF
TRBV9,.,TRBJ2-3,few,TGTGCCAGCAGCGTAGCGGCGGGCACAGATACGCAGTATTTT,CASSVAAGTDTQYF
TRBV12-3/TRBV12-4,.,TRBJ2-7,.,TGTGCCAGCAGTGAAACCTACGAGCAGTACTTC,CASSETYEQYF
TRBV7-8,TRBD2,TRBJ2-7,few,TGTGCCAGCAGCTTATTAGCGGGAGGGACCTACGAGCAGTACTTC,CASSLLAGGTYEQYF
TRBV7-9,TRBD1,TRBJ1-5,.,TGTGCCAGCAGCTCACTGACAGGGGGGAGCAATCAGCCCCAGCATTTT,CASSSLTGGSNQPQHF
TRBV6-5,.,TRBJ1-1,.,TGTGCCAGCAGTCGGGGAGACACTGAAGCTTTCTTT,CASSRGDTEAFF
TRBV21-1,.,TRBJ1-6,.,TGTGCCAGCAGCAAAGATGAGGGGCGCAAATATAATTCACCCCTCCACTTT,CASSKDEGRKYNSPLHF
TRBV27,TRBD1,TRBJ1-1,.,TGTGCCAGCAGCGGACAGGGAAGCACTGAAGCTTTCTTT,CASSGQGSTEAFF
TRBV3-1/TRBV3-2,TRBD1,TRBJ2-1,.,TGTGCCAGCAGCCAACACAGGGGTGGTAGTTGGCAGTTCTTC,CASSQHRGGSWQFF
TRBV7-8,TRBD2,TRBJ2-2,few,TGTGCCAGCAGCTCGGGACTAGGGCACACCGGGGAGCTGTTTTTT,CASSSGLGHTGELFF
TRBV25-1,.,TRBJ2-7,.,TGTGCCAGCAGCGAACTAAGCGGGTACTCCTACGAGCAGTACTTC,CASSELSGYSYEQYF
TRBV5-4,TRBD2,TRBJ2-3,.,TGTGCCAGCAGCCCCAGCGGGGGGGGAACAGATACGCAGTATTTT,CASSPSGGGTDTQYF
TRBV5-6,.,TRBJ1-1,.,TGTGCCAGCAGCCCCTCCTTGAACACTGAAGCTTTCTTT,CASSPSLNTEAFF
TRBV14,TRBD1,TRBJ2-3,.,TGTGCCAGCAGCCACCCCCCGAGGCAGGGGGCCTATACGCAGTATTTT,CASSHPPRQGAYTQYF
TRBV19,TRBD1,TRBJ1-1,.,TGTGCCAGTAGTATAGGACAGGGGAGGACTGAAGCTTTCTTT,CASSIGQGRTEAFF
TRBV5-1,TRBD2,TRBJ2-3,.,TGCGCCAGCAGCTTGTATGGGACTAGCGGGAGCGGTAAAGATACGCAGTATTTT,CASSLYGTSGSGKDTQYF
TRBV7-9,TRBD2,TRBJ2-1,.,TGTGCCAGCAGCTTCTTAGCGGGAGATAGGTGGAATGAGCAGTTCTTC,CASSFLAGDRWNEQFF